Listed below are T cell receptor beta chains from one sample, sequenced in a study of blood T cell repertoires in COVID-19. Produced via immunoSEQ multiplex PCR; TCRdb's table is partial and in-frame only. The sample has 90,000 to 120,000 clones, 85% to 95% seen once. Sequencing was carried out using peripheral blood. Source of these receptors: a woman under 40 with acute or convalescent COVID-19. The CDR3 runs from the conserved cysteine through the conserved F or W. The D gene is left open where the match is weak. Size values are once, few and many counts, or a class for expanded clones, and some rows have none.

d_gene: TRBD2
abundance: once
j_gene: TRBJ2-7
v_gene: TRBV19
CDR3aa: CASSSGGYEQYF

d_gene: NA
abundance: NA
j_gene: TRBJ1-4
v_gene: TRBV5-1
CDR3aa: CATRATNEKLFF

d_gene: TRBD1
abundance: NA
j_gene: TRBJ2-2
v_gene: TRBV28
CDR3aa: CASSFQGVLRTGELFF

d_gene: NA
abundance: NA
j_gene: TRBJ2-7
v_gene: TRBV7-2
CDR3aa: CATASLSYEQYF

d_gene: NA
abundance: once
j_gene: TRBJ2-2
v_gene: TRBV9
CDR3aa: CASSVLYAGELFF

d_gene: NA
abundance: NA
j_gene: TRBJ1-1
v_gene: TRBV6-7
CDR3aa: CASSRPGHPRRNTEAFF

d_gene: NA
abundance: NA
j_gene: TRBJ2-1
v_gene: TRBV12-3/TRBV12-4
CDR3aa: CASSFLHEQFF

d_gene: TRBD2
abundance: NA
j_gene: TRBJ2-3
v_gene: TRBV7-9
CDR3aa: CASSPSPWFSGGTDTQYF

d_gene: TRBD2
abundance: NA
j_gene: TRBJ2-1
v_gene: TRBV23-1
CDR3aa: CASSPDLRLAGVGSYNEQFF

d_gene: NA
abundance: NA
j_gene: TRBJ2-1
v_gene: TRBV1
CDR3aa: CTSSQQTSGRSGGHEQFF

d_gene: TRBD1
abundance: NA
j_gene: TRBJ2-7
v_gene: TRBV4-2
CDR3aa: CASSQGGTGNYEQYF

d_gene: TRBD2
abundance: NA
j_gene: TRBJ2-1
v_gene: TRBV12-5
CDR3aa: CASALAGGRNEQFF

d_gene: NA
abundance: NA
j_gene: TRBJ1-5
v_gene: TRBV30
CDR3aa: CAWSVLSQPQHF

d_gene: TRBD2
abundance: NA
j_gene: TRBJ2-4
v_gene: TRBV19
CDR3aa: CASSIALRGTRENIQYF

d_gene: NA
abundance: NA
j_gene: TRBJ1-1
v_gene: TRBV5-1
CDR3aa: CASSLDGERAGTEAFF

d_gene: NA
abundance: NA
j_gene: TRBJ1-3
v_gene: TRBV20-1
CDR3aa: CSASTGGNTIYF

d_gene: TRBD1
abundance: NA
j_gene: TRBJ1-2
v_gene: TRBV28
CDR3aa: CASSSATGQDYGYTF

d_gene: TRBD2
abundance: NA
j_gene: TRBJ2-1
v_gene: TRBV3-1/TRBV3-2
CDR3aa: CASTPTSGSSYNEQFF

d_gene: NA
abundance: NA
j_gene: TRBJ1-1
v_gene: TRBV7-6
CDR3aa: CASSPKNGNTEAFF

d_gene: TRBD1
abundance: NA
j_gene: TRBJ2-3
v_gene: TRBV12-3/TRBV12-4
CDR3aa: CASSGTGKDTQYF

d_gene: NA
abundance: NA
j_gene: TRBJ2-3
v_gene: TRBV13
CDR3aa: CASSLTWGQGPTDTQYF

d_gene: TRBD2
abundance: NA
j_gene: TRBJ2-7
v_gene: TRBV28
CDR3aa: CASSPRGASGYEQYF

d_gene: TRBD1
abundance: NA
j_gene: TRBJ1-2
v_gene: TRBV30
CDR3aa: CAWSVQSLTGPHGYTF

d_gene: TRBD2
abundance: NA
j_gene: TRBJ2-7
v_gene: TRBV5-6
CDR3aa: CASSPRGSGAYEQYF